This passage covers 4 T cell receptor beta chains from one sample sequenced in a study of shared clonotypes between healthy human individuals. Clones were read by immunoSEQ multiplex PCR, and TCRdb kept only the in-frame ones, dropping some. Of about 2,500,000 clones listed, just over 90% are singletons. The specimen was naive CD4+ T cells sorted from blood. Subset defined: CD45RA+ positively selected. These receptors were obtained from a man aged 18 to 29 in good health.

The chain has TRBV4-3 and TRBJ1-5; D is ambiguous. The V gene's germline CDR1 is LGHNA and CDR2 YSLEER. The CDR3 is 13 residues long. The ends were cut back, 2 bases at V and 6 bases at J, with 8 bases in the middle. The CDR3 bases are TGCGCCAGCAGCCAATCCAGGAGTCAGCCCCAGCATTTT. Its protein product is CASSQSRSQPQHF.

The chain is built from TRBV10-2 and TRBJ2-3; D is unclear. There are 14 residues in the CDR3. CDR1 and CDR2 from the germline V gene are WSHSY and SAAADI. V dropped 3 bases and J dropped 4 bases, with 11 bases sitting between them. This CDR3 reads CASSDKRRADTQYF. The CDR3 nucleotides read TGCGCCAGCAGTGATAAACGCCGGGCAGATACGCAGTATTTT.

This rearrangement joins TRBV14 to TRBJ2-7; no clear D. CDR1 and CDR2 from the germline V gene are SGHDN and FVKESK. The V gene lost 5 bases and the J gene lost 2 bases, with 13 bases spanning the gap. This CDR3 is 14 amino acids long. The CDR3 sequence: CASSEMASPYEQYF. DNA for the CDR3: TGTGCCAGCAGCGAAATGGCGAGCCCCTACGAGCAGTACTTC.

The rearrangement joins TRBV27 to TRBJ2-2, with 9 nucleotides matching TRBD1. Unmatched junction bases numbered 9, after V lost 7 bases and J lost 6 bases. The CDR3 contains 15 residues. Germline V gene lookup returns CDR1 MNHEY and CDR2 SMNVEV (reference sequence). The CDR3 loop reads CASTKGTGKAGELFF. In DNA form, the CDR3 reads TGTGCCAGCACCAAAGGGACAGGGAAAGCCGGGGAGCTGTTTTTT.